The 4 T cell receptor beta chains below were found in one sample sequenced in a study of blood T cell repertoires in COVID-19. The data were produced by immunoSEQ multiplex PCR, yet TCRdb's version contains in-frame clones alone and is incomplete. The repertoire holds around 400,000 clones, with roughly 86% as singletons. Sequencing was performed on PBMCs or T cells enriched from blood (not recorded which). The receptors come from a woman in her twenties or thirties who had recovered from COVID-19.

The chain joins TRBV27 to TRBJ2-7; 10 bases map to TRBD1. Germline assignment: CDR1 MNHEY and CDR2 SMNVEV (reference sequence). CDR3 length: 15 residues. The junction had 6 bases not matched to a gene; V was cut back by 3 bases and J by 4 bases. The CDR3 is CASSFGTGVRYEQYF. The DNA for the CDR3 is TGTGCCAGCAGTTTCGGGACAGGGGTTCGATACGAGCAGTACTTC.

The chain has TRBV18 and TRBJ1-1, with 9 bases fitting TRBD1. The CDR3 loop spans 17 amino acids. Germline CDR1 is KGHSH and CDR2 is LQKENI. V lost 4 bases to trimming and J lost 0 bases; unmatched junction nucleotides: 9. CDR3 sequence (DNA): TGTGCCAGCTCACAGGGACAGGGCGTTGGAATGAACACTGAAGCTTTCTTT. As protein: CASSQGQGVGMNTEAFF.

This clone was detected a few times. This chain connects TRBV3-1 (or the pseudogene TRBV3-2) to TRBJ2-7; the match to TRBD2 covers 14 bases. This CDR3 region has 15 residues. J lost 4 bases, V lost 5 bases, and 4 bases had no gene match. Germline V gives CDR1 LGHDT, CDR2 YNNKEL (reference sequence). CDR3 nucleotides: TGTGCCAGCAGCGGTTGGACTAGCGGGAGGTACGAGCAGTACTTC. It is translated as CASSGWTSGRYEQYF.

The chain couples TRBV3-1 (or the pseudogene TRBV3-2) to TRBJ1-4; D call uncertain. Between the trimmed V and J ends, which lost 0 bases and 0 bases, there was a span of 20 bases. CDR3 length: 20 amino acids. The germline CDR1 and CDR2 sequences are LGHDT and YNNKEL (reference sequence). The CDR3 bases are TGTGCCAGCAGCCAAGATCCCCGATTGGGCACAAACCCAACTAATGAAAAACTGTTTTTT. This translates into CASSQDPRLGTNPTNEKLFF.